These 16 T cell receptor beta chains came from one sample sequenced in a study of OX40 agonist ivuxolimab in advanced cancers. Sequencing was performed with immunoSEQ multiplex PCR; in TCRdb, only in-frame clones are kept and a portion is missing. The sample lists around 67,000 clones; roughly 80% were seen once. The sample was CD4+ or CD8+ T cells sorted from blood, taken in a trial of the OX40 agonist ivuxolimab. Receptors were obtained from an adult with an advanced solid tumor such as melanoma, head and neck, liver or kidney cancer.

In its sample, this clone ranks as medium-sized. The identical CDR3 is also encoded by other nucleotide sequences in the sample. The chain combines TRBV7-9 with TRBJ1-6; D gene ambiguous. The CDR3 length is 14 residues. The V end was cut by 1 base, the J end by 4 bases, with 5 bases between. Germline CDR1 reads SEHNR; CDR2 reads FQNEAQ (reference sequence). The CDR3 is CASSLEQYNSPLHF. The CDR3 DNA follows: TGTGCCAGCAGCTTAGAACAGTATAATTCACCCCTCCACTTT.

The chain joins TRBV2 to TRBJ2-3, with no clear D. Trimming shortened V by 6 bases and J by 2 bases, and 3 bases separated the two germline ends. This CDR3 spans 11 amino acids. CDR1 SNHLY and CDR2 FYNNEI come from the germline V gene. CDR3 loop: CASRNTDTQYF. CDR3 nucleotides: TGTGCCAGCAGAAACACAGATACGCAGTATTTT.

This sequence joins TRBV10-3 and TRBJ2-3; the D gene could be TRBD1 or TRBD2 (5 bases each). The CDR3 covers 14 residues. The V gene lost 6 bases and the J gene lost 4 bases, with 14 bases spanning the gap. The germline V gene encodes CDR1 ENHRY and CDR2 SYGVKD. In DNA form, the CDR3 reads TGTGCCATCAGCAGGGACCTCGGTTCAGATACGCAGTATTTT. It specifies CAISRDLGSDTQYF.

The chain has TRBV10-3 and TRBJ2-2, with 11 nucleotides matching TRBD1. Trimming at V came to 4 bases and at J to 2 bases, leaving 6 bases not matched to a gene. CDR1 and CDR2 from the germline V gene are ENHRY and SYGVKD. This CDR3 has 17 residues. In nucleotides, the CDR3 is TGTGCCATCAGTGGGACAGGGGGCTACTCCAACACCGGGGAGCTGTTTTTT. It translates to CAISGTGGYSNTGELFF.

This clone was picked up one time. V usage is TRBV5-1 and J usage is TRBJ2-1, with a weak D call TRBD1 (5 bases). Germline V lookup: CDR1 SGHRS, CDR2 YFSETQ. The CDR3 runs to 12 residues. The V gene lost 0 bases and the J gene lost 10 bases, with 8 bases spanning the gap. CDR3 bases: TGCGCCAGCAGCTTGGACAGGACAGAGCAGTTCTTC. Translation: CASSLDRTEQFF.

The chain couples TRBV30 to TRBJ2-2, with D unresolved. This CDR3 spans 13 amino acids. V was pared by 4 bases and J by 1 base, with 7 bases between. The germline gives CDR1 GTSNPN, CDR2 SVGIG (reference sequence). CDR3 in DNA: TGTGCCTGGATCGCGCGGAACACCGGGGAGCTGTTTTTT. Translating gives CAWIARNTGELFF.

This clone is a singleton in its sample. The rearrangement uses TRBV30 and TRBJ2-5, with 8 bases matching TRBD2. CDR3 size: 13 residues. Germline V lookup: CDR1 GTSNPN, CDR2 SVGIG (reference sequence). After removal of 7 bases from V and 4 bases from J, the junction contained 8 bases not matched to a gene. CDR3 DNA: TGTGCCTACGGGAGCGGGAGACGAGAGACCCAGTACTTC. Amino acid sequence: CAYGSGRRETQYF. The complete variable domain, with remaining parts taken from reference TRBV30 and TRBJ2-5, reads SQTIHQWPATLVQPVGSPLSLECTVEGTSNPNLYWYRQAAGRGLQLLFYSVGIGQISSEVPQNLSASRPQDRQFILSSKKLLLSDSGFYLCAYGSGRRETQYFGPGTRLLVL.

This sequence joins TRBV19 and TRBJ1-3, with D uncertain. Germline lookup yields CDR1 LNHDA and CDR2 SQIVND (reference sequence). V was shortened by 6 bases and J by 3 bases, with 9 bases between the two germline ends. This CDR3 comprises 13 residues. CDR3 region: CASRSPYGNTIYF. In DNA form, the CDR3 reads TGTGCCAGTAGATCACCGTATGGAAACACCATATATTTT.

The chain couples TRBV5-4 to TRBJ1-2, with D unresolved. Germline V gene data show CDR1 as SGHNT and CDR2 as YYREEE (reference sequence). The CDR3 runs to 13 residues. V shed 0 bases and J shed 6 bases, with 9 bases lying between them. The CDR3 is CASSLGYVNGYTF. CDR3 bases: TGTGCCAGCAGCTTGGGTTACGTTAATGGCTACACCTTC.

The genes are TRBV6-5 and TRBJ1-1; TRBD1 is a possible D gene (5 bases). Trimming took 2 bases from V and 5 from J, leaving 9 bases between them. The germline CDR1 and CDR2 sequences are MNHEY and SVGAGI. The CDR3 sequence is 13 residues long. The CDR3, as DNA: TGTGCCAGCAGTTACAGGGGTAGGACTGAAGCTTTCTTT. Protein product: CASSYRGRTEAFF.

CDR3 amino acids: CASSPDDYGYTF. CDR3 nucleotides: TGTGCCAGCAGCCCGGATGATTATGGCTACACCTTC. The rearrangement joins TRBV5-4 to TRBJ1-2; no reliable D call. This CDR3 is 12 amino acids long. The germline V gene has CDR1 SGHNT and CDR2 YYREEE (reference sequence). The V end lost 4 bases, the J end lost 5 bases, and 9 bases lay between the germline ends. Combining the CDR3 with reference TRBV5-4 and TRBJ1-2 gives the whole variable domain ETGVTQSPTHLIKTRGQQVTLRCSSQSGHNTVSWYQQALGQGPQFIFQYYREEENGRGNFPPRFSGLQFPNYSSELNVNALELDDSALYLCASSPDDYGYTFGSGTRLTVV.

This chain joins TRBV4-1 and TRBJ1-4, with 8 bases matching TRBD1. CDR1 is MGHRA and CDR2 is YSYEKL in the germline V gene. V dropped 6 bases and J dropped 8; count of bases not matched to a gene: 8. This CDR3 comprises 14 residues. Here the CDR3 reads CASRRQGREEKLFF. DNA of the CDR3: TGCGCCAGCAGAAGACAGGGGAGAGAAGAAAAACTGTTTTTT.

The J gene is TRBJ2-1, the V gene TRBV5-5; unclear D gene. This CDR3 has 15 amino acids. Trimming removed 1 base at V and 9 bases at J, with 17 bases between. In germline, CDR1 is SGHKS, CDR2 YYEKEE (reference sequence). In DNA form, the CDR3 reads TGTGCCAGCAGCTTGTCATCCGTCGAGTCGAGTGAGCAGTTCTTC. Amino acid sequence: CASSLSSVESSEQFF.

This clone was picked up one time. For the CDR3, the DNA is TGTGCTAGTGGTTTTCGCTCAGTTGAGCAGTTCTTC. It translates to CASGFRSVEQFF. The J gene is TRBJ2-1, the V gene TRBV12-5; D call uncertain. Germline CDR1 and CDR2: LGHNT and FRNRAP. Trimming left V 3 bases short and J 9 bases short, with 9 bases between. The CDR3 totals 12 residues.

This clone was counted between two and nine times. The junction departs from the called germline gene at one end, perhaps through a read error. The chain has TRBV6-5 and TRBJ1-2; D remains unclear. Germline assignment: CDR1 MNHEY and CDR2 SVGAGI. This CDR3 has 13 residues. CDR3 region: CASSLGPAPTPLF. The CDR3 DNA is TGTGCCAGCAGTTTAGGCCCGGCCCCAACCCCCCTCTTC.

The gene calls are TRBV2 and TRBJ1-1; D ambiguous. The CDR3 runs to 15 residues. Germline V gives CDR1 SNHLY, CDR2 FYNNEI. V gave up 2 bases and J gave up 11 bases, with 21 bases separating them. The CDR3 protein is CASSESMGWVFRAFF. The CDR3 DNA is TGTGCCAGCAGTGAATCGATGGGGTGGGTGTTTCGTGCTTTCTTT. Drawing the rest from reference TRBV2 and TRBJ1-1, the complete variable domain is EPEVTQTPSHQVTQMGQEVILRCVPISNHLYFYWYRQILGQKVEFLVSFYNNEISEKSEIFDDQFSVERPDGSNFTLKIRSTKLEDSAMYFCASSESMGWVFRAFFGQGTRLTVV.